This T cell receptor beta chain was obtained from a study of blood T cell repertoires in COVID-19. Turning to the study itself: Some COVID-19 samples were acute and others convalescent; all came from the United States, Italy and Spain.

Assay used: immunoSEQ multiplex PCR; TCRdb lists only in-frame clones, some missing. The profile covers roughly 410,000 clones, with around 87% appearing a single time and 2% to 2.5% taken by the ten largest. This clone was detected once. This CDR3 is also generated by other DNA sequences in the sample. After removal of 0 bases from V and 1 base from J, the junction contained 2 bases not matched to a gene. CDR3 size: 15 residues. CDR1 and CDR2 (germline): SGDLS, YYNGEE. Sequencing was done on a sample of peripheral blood. The receptor was derived from a woman in her fifties or sixties with COVID-19, enrolled during active disease. This chain joins TRBV9 and TRBJ2-3; 7 nucleotides line up with TRBD1. CDR3 region: CASSVVGQGTDTQYF. The DNA for the CDR3 is TGTGCCAGCAGCGTAGTAGGACAGGGCACAGATACGCAGTATTTT. Full variable domain (missing parts from reference TRBV9 and TRBJ2-3): DSGVTQTPKHLITATGQRVTLRCSPRSGDLSVYWYQQSLDQGLQFLIQYYNGEERAKGNILERFSAQQFPDLHSELNLSSLELGDSALYFCASSVVGQGTDTQYFGPGTRLTVL.